Reported below is one T cell receptor (beta chain). Assay used: immunoSEQ multiplex PCR; TCRdb lists only in-frame clones, some missing. The repertoire consists of 350,000 to 450,000 clones, with 87% occurring once and the leading ten covering less than 2.5%. This entry belongs to a study of blood T cell repertoires in COVID-19. At the level of the study: Cohort 3 recovered donors had two negative PCRs, clearance, or symptom resolution. Spain, Italy and the United States supplied samples that represented acute and convalescent COVID-19.

Trimming shortened V by 2 bases and J by 4 bases, and 17 bases separated the two germline ends. Germline values: CDR1 MNHNS, CDR2 SASEGT. The CDR3 has 16 amino acids. What was sequenced was PBMCs or T cells enriched from blood (not recorded which). This sequence was found in a man aged 35 to 55 in a cohort exposed to, infected with or recovered from COVID-19 (not recorded which). The gene calls are TRBV6-1 and TRBJ1-2, with TRBD1 as a possible D gene (6 bases). CDR3 DNA sequence: TGTGCCAGCAGTGAAACCACAGGGAAAGGGGCCTATGGCTACACCTTC. Translating it yields CASSETTGKGAYGYTF.